This entry lists 6 T cell receptor beta chains sequenced from one sample in a study of CD8+CD57+ T cells in acquired aplastic anemia. The use of genomic DNA as template underpinned the TCR beta VDJ and CDR3 profiling. TCRdb independently ran MiXCR on the reads; one entry per CDR3 protein. The sample contains over 150,000 distinct CDR3 sequences, roughly two thirds of which appear only once. Sequencing involved patients with CD8+CD57+ cell expansion previously shown by flow cytometry. The specimen was sorted CD4+, CD8+, or CD8+CD57+ T cells (not recorded which) from PBMCs. Every receptor here comes from a human donor with aplastic anemia.

This clonotype was detected a few times. This chain connects TRBV29-1 to TRBJ1-1; D is unresolved. V was pared by 5 bases and J by 2 bases, with 12 bases between. Germline CDR1 and CDR2: SQVTM and ANQGSEA. The CDR3 is 13 residues long. CDR3 coding DNA: TGCAGCGTTAGTGAGACACCTAACACTGAAGCTTTCTTT. It is translated as CSVSETPNTEAFF.

The chain employs TRBV27 and TRBJ2-7; TRBD2 might be the D (6 bases). Per the germline V gene, CDR1 is MNHEY and CDR2 is SMNVEV (reference sequence). The ends were cut back, 0 bases at V and 6 bases at J, with 6 bases in the middle. The CDR3 is made up of 12 amino acids. The DNA for the CDR3 is TGTGCCAGCAGTTTATCGACTAGCGAGCAGTACTTC. This translates into CASSLSTSEQYF.

The sample holds one count of this clonotype. J is TRBJ1-6 and V is TRBV20-1; tentatively, D is TRBD1 (5 bases). The CDR3 has 16 amino acids. V shed 6 bases and J shed 5 bases, with 20 bases lying between them. Germline V gene data show CDR1 as DFQATT and CDR2 as SNEGSKA (reference sequence). CDR3 sequence reads: CSAPGSGKGDNSPLHF. CDR3 bases: TGCAGTGCCCCAGGGTCGGGGAAAGGGGATAATTCACCCCTCCACTTT.

The chain recombines TRBV5-1 with TRBJ2-7; 7 bases map to TRBD1. Looked up from germline, CDR1 is SGHRS and CDR2 is YFSETQ. The CDR3 sequence is 15 residues long. With V trimmed by 4 bases and J by 1 base, 8 bases remained unmatched. The CDR3 here is CASSPEDRRSYEQYF. CDR3 coding DNA: TGCGCCAGCAGCCCGGAGGACAGGAGGTCCTACGAGCAGTACTTC.

The chain uses TRBV19 and TRBJ1-6; D gene ambiguous. Trimming left V 4 bases short and J 7 bases short, with 5 bases between. Germline-derived CDR1 and CDR2 are LNHDA and SQIVND (reference sequence). The CDR3 runs to 12 residues. The CDR3 reads CASSTKNSPLHF. CDR3 DNA sequence: TGTGCCAGTAGTACGAAAAATTCACCCCTCCACTTT.

The rearrangement joins TRBV2 to TRBJ2-2, with TRBD1 matching 8 bases. Germline CDR1 is SNHLY and CDR2 is FYNNEI. Unmatched junction bases numbered 5, after V lost 6 bases and J lost 8 bases. There are 13 residues in the CDR3. This chain's CDR3 is CASSGQGSGELFF. In DNA form, the CDR3 reads TGTGCCAGCAGCGGACAGGGATCAGGGGAGCTGTTTTTT.